These 7 T cell receptor beta chains originate from one sample sequenced in a study of T cell changes during pregnancy in multiple sclerosis. Only in-frame clones appear in the TCRdb table, and some are missing; sequencing was by immunoSEQ multiplex PCR. The sample consists of approximately 31,000 clones, more than 85% of them appearing once. The material was CD4+ T cells from peripheral blood mononuclear cells, obtained in the second trimester of pregnancy. The receptors come from a female donor with multiple sclerosis, enrolled in a pregnancy study.

The chain is built from TRBV12-5 and TRBJ1-5; D ambiguous. With 0 bases removed from V and 1 base from J, the gap between germline ends came to 13 bases. The CDR3 loop spans 17 amino acids. The germline V gene has CDR1 LGHNT and CDR2 FRNRAP. The CDR3 spells CASGLVPGYASNQPQHF. The DNA of the CDR3 is TGTGCTAGTGGTTTGGTACCGGGATATGCCAGCAATCAGCCCCAGCATTTT.

This clone was seen only once. Other DNA sequences from this sample encode an identical CDR3 as well. The chain combines TRBV10-3 with TRBJ2-7, with D perhaps matching TRBD2 (5 bases). The germline V gene has CDR1 ENHRY and CDR2 SYGVKD. Deletions cut 10 bases from V and 3 bases from J, with 13 bases between. This CDR3 has 12 amino acids. As DNA, the CDR3 is TGTGCCACTGCGAGGGTGAACTACGAGCAGTACTTC. It specifies CATARVNYEQYF.

The chain uses TRBV30 and TRBJ2-3; D is undetermined. CDR3 length equals 13 residues. Germline CDR1 GTSNPN, CDR2 SVGIG (reference sequence). V shed 1 base and J shed 5 bases, with 10 bases lying between them. This CDR3 reads CAWSGASGDTQYF. The CDR3 DNA sequence: TGTGCCTGGAGTGGAGCGTCTGGAGATACGCAGTATTTT.

This clone was detected only once. V is TRBV19 and J is TRBJ1-2; maybe TRBD1 (6 bases). Trimming cost V 5 bases and J 5 bases, with 18 bases left between them. CDR3 size: 15 residues. In germline, CDR1 is LNHDA, CDR2 SQIVND (reference sequence). CDR3 protein: CASSDLYRDQYGYTF. The CDR3 region has the DNA TGTGCCAGTAGTGACCTTTACAGGGACCAGTATGGCTACACCTTC.

This clone has just one count. The genes are TRBV25-1 and TRBJ2-1, with D maybe TRBD2 (7 bases). V shed 6 bases and J shed 0 bases, with 9 bases lying between them. Germline values: CDR1 MGHDK, CDR2 SYGVNS. The length of the CDR3 is 14 residues. CDR3 bases: TGTGCCAGCAGAAGGGGGGGCTCCTACAATGAGCAGTTCTTC. The encoded protein is CASRRGGSYNEQFF.

There are a few counts of this clone. This sequence joins TRBV6-5 and TRBJ1-5; possible D gene TRBD1, 6 bases. CDR3 size: 15 residues. Germline V CDR1 and CDR2: MNHEY, SVGAGI. Trimming shortened V by 0 bases and J by 7 bases, and 13 bases separated the two germline ends. Written as DNA, the CDR3 is TGTGCCAGCAGTTACTCGGGGGACAACGGGCAGCCCCAGCATTTT. Its translation is CASSYSGDNGQPQHF.

The genes are TRBV7-3 and TRBJ2-7, with D uncertain. CDR1 is SGHTA, CDR2 FQGTGA, per germline. V shed 6 bases and J shed 7 bases, with 19 bases lying between them. The CDR3 length is 14 residues. DNA of the CDR3: TGTGCCAGCAGTCCGGGTGCCACGGCGCGGGAGCAGTACTTC. The encoded protein is CASSPGATAREQYF.